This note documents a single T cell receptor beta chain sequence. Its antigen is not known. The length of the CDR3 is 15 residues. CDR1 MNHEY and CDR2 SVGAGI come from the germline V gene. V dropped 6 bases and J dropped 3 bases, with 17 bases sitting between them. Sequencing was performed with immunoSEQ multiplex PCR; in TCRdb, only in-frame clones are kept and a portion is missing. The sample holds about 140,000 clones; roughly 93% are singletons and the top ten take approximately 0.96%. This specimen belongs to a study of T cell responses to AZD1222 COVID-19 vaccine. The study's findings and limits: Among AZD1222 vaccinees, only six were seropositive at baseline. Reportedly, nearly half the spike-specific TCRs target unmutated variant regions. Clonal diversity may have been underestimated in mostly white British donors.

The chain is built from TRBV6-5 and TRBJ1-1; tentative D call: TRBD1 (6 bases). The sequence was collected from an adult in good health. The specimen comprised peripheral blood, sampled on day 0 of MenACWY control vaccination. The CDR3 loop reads CASSSMGGEYTEAFF. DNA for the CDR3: TGTGCCAGCAGCAGCATGGGGGGCGAGTACACTGAAGCTTTCTTT.